These T cell receptor beta chains were read from a single sample in a study of CD8 T cells in ankylosing spondylitis. TCRdb recomputed calls from the 5' RACE reads with MiXCR, one row per CDR3 protein. Of some 140,000 distinct CDR3 sequences in the sample, approximately 17% are singletons; the top ten hold 30% to 35%. Specimen: blood, either unsorted or a sorted T cell fraction (not recorded which). Receptors were obtained from a male donor with ankylosing spondylitis. The CDR3 runs from the conserved cysteine through the conserved F or W. D genes are given only for firm matches. Expanded clones are given a class, and other clones once, few, many or no size at all.

J	D	V	size	CDR3
TRBJ2-2	TRBD1	TRBV11-1	-	CASHLRGKDRVAGELFF
TRBJ2-7	TRBD2	TRBV10-3	many	CAIRTSETYEQYF
TRBJ2-1	TRBD1	TRBV11-2	few	CASSPRGQGARNEQFF
TRBJ2-2	TRBD2	TRBV11-2	few	CASSSPTLAGGSGELFF
TRBJ1-2	-	TRBV6-2/TRBV6-3	few	CASSYVGSYYGYTF
TRBJ2-1	TRBD2	TRBV27	-	CASSYSGLAGNNEQFF
TRBJ2-4	TRBD1	TRBV3-1	few	CASTTGSGGNIQYF
TRBJ1-1	-	TRBV3-1	-	CASRGTGHTEAFF
TRBJ1-5	TRBD1	TRBV7-9	few	CASSQGTGAQPQHF
TRBJ2-1	TRBD2	TRBV2	-	CARGRETYNEQFF
TRBJ2-7	TRBD2	TRBV9	-	CASSVDLAGYSEQYF
TRBJ2-1	TRBD2	TRBV29-1	-	CSVEDRGLASDEQFF
TRBJ2-7	TRBD1	TRBV5-1	-	CASSLAWDRAYEQYF
TRBJ2-1	-	TRBV5-1	medium-sized	CASISEGHNEQFF
TRBJ2-7	TRBD1	TRBV15	few	CATSSGQDYEQYF
TRBJ1-1	-	TRBV12-3/TRBV12-4	-	CASSFLGRGEAFF
TRBJ2-7	-	TRBV29-1	many	CSVAAGVSYEQYF
TRBJ2-4	-	TRBV6-1	many	CASSAAGFPLAKNIQYF
TRBJ2-2	-	TRBV9	-	CASSIAGTALRNANTGELFF
TRBJ2-7	-	TRBV29-1	-	CSVLGASGRAYEQYF
TRBJ2-2	-	TRBV20-1	-	CSAREGGELFF
TRBJ1-1	-	TRBV19	-	CASSVGLLRDAFF
TRBJ2-3	-	TRBV9	many	CASSVGQYSTDTQYF
TRBJ2-7	-	TRBV28	few	CASRDEISSYEQYF
TRBJ2-4	TRBD1	TRBV29-1	few	CSAEVGTGTGSNIQYF
TRBJ1-6	-	TRBV7-2	-	CASSLRLRVHYNSPLHF
TRBJ2-1	-	TRBV27	many	CASSLKNEQFF
TRBJ2-7	TRBD1	TRBV5-1	few	CASSYGTGIYYEQYF
TRBJ1-1	-	TRBV7-9	few	CASSLDRLVEAFF
TRBJ2-1	-	TRBV4-3	-	CASSQEGNHNEQFF
TRBJ1-5	-	TRBV6-1	-	CASQTTSRGHQPQHF
TRBJ2-7	-	TRBV27	-	CASSLDSRAYEQYF
TRBJ2-1	TRBD2	TRBV20-1	few	CSARDEGGRIYNEQFF
TRBJ2-1	TRBD2	TRBV27	few	CATGTSLHYEQFF
TRBJ2-1	TRBD1	TRBV24-1	-	CATSDPGQGGYNEQFF
TRBJ2-7	-	TRBV12-3/TRBV12-4	few	CASSYHRDSSYEQYF
TRBJ1-2	-	TRBV5-5	few	CASSPPQDYGYTF
TRBJ2-5	TRBD2	TRBV4-1	-	CASSHSSGSAETQYF
TRBJ2-2	TRBD2	TRBV7-2	-	CASSSPGREANTGELFF
TRBJ2-7	TRBD2	TRBV13	-	CASRGLGGSNDEQYF
TRBJ1-2	-	TRBV14	few	CASSHHPDGNYGYTF
TRBJ2-7	-	TRBV2	-	CASTERGSEQYF
TRBJ2-7	-	TRBV10-1	-	CASSEWGDPFGEQYF
TRBJ2-1	-	TRBV11-3	-	CASRAWENEQFF